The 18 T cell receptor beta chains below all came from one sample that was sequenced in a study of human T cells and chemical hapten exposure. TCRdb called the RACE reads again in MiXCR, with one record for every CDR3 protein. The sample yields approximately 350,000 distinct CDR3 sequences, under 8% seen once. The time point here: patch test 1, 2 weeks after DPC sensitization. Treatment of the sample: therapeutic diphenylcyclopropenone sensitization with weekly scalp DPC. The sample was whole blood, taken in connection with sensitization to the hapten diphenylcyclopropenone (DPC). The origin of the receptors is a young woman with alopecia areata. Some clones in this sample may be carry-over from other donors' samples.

Written as DNA, the CDR3 is TGTGCCAGCAGTAAAGGGACATCTAATCAGCCCCAGCATTTT. This translates into CASSKGTSNQPQHF. The chain couples TRBV6-1 to TRBJ1-5, with a tentative D call TRBD1 (6 bases). Germline V gene lookup returns CDR1 MNHNS and CDR2 SASEGT. CDR3 length: 14 residues. Trimming shortened V by 5 bases and J by 4 bases, and 12 bases separated the two germline ends.

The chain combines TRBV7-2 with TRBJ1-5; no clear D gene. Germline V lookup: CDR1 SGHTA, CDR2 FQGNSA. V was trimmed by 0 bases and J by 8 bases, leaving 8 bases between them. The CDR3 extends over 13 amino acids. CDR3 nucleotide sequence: TGTGCCAGCAGCTTAGCCTCTCCGGAGCCCCAGCATTTT. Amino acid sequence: CASSLASPEPQHF.

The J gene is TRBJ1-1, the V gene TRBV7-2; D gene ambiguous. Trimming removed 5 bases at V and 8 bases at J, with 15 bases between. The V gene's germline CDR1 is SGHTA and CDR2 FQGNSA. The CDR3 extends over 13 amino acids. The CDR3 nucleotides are TGTGCCAGCAGCCTGTCAAGCTGGGTGGAAGCTTTCTTT. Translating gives CASSLSSWVEAFF.

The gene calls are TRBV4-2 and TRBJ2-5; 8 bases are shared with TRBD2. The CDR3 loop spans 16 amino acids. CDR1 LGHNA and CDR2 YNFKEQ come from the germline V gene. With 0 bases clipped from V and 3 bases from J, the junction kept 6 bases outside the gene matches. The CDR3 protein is CASSQDGSGAEETQYF. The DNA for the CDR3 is TGTGCCAGCAGCCAAGATGGTAGCGGGGCAGAAGAGACCCAGTACTTC.

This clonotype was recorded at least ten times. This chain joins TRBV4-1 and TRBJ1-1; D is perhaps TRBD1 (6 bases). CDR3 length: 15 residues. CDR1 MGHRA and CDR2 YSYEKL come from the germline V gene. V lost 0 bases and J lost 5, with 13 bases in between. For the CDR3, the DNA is TGCGCCAGCAGCCAAGAGAGGGTCAGGGGTACTGAAGCTTTCTTT. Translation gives CASSQERVRGTEAFF.

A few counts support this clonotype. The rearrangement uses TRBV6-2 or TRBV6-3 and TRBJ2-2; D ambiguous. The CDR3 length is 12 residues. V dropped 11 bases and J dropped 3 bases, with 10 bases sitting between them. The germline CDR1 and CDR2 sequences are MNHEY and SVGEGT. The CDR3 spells CALGKDTGELFF. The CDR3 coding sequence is TGTGCCCTTGGAAAGGACACCGGGGAGCTGTTTTTT.

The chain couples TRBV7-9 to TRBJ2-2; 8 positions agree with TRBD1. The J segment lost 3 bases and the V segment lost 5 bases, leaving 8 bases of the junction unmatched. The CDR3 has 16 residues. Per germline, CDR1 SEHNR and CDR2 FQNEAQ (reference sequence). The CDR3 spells CASSPSPTGDTGELFF. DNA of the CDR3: TGTGCCAGCAGCCCAAGCCCGACAGGGGACACCGGGGAGCTGTTTTTT.

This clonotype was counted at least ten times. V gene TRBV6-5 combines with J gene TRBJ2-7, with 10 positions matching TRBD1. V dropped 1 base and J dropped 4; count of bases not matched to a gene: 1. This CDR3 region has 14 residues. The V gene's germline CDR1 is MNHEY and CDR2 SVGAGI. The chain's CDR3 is CASSYWGQGYEQYF. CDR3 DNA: TGTGCCAGCAGTTACTGGGGACAGGGGTACGAGCAGTACTTC.

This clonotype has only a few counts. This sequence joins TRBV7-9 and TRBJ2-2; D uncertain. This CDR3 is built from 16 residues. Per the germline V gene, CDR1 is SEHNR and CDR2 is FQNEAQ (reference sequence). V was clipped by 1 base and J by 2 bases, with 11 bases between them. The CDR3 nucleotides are TGTGCCAGCAGCTTAGTGCAGACCTCCAACACCGGGGAGCTGTTTTTT. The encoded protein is CASSLVQTSNTGELFF.

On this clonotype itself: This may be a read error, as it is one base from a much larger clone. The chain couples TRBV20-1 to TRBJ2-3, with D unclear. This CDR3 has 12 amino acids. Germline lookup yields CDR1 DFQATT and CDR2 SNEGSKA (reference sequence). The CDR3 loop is CSAPSLKDMQYF. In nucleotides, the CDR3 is TGCAGTGCCCCAAGTCTAAAAGATATGCAGTATTTT.

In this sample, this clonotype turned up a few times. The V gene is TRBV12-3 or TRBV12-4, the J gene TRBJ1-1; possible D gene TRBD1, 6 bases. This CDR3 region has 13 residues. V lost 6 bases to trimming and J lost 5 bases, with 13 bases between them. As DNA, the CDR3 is TGTGCCAGCAGGACCCCAGGGGCGACTGAAGCTTTCTTT. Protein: CASRTPGATEAFF.

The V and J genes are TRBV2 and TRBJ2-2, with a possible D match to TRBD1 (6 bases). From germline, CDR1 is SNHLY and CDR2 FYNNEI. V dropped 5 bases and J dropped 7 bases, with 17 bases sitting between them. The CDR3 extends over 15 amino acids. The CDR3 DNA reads TGTGCCAGCAGTAGGGACAACCAAGGGATCGGGGAGCTGTTTTTT. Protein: CASSRDNQGIGELFF. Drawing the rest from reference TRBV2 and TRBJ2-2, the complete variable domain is EPEVTQTPSHQVTQMGQEVILRCVPISNHLYFYWYRQILGQKVEFLVSFYNNEISEKSEIFDDQFSVERPDGSNFTLKIRSTKLEDSAMYFCASSRDNQGIGELFFGEGSRLTVL.

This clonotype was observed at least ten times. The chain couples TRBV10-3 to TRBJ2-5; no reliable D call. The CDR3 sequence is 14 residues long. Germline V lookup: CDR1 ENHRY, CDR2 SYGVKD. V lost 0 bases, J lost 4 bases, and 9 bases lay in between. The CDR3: CAISESTARETQYF. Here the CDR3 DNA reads TGTGCCATCAGTGAGTCCACCGCCCGAGAGACCCAGTACTTC.

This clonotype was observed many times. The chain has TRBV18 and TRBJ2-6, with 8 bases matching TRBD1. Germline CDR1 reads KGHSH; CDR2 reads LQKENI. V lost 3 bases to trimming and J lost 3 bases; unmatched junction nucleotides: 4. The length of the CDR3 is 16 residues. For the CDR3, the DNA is TGTGCCAGCTCACCGGGGACAGGCCATGGGGCCAACGTCCTGACTTTC. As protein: CASSPGTGHGANVLTF.

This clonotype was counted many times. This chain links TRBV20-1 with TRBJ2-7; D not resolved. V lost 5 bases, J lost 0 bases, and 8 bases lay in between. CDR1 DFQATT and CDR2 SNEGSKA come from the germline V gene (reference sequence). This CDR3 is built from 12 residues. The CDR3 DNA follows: TGCAGTGCTTCGTCTCCCTCCTACGAGCAGTACTTC. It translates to CSASSPSYEQYF.

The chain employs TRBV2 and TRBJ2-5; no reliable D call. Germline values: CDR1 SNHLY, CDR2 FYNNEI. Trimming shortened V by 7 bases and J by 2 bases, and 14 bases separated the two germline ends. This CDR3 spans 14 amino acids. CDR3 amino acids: CASKDERTQETQYF. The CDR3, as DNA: TGTGCCAGCAAGGACGAACGTACACAAGAGACCCAGTACTTC.

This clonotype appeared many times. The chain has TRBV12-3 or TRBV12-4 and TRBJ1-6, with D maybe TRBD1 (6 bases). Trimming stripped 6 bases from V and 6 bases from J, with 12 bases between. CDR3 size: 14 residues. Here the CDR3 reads CASSPGQSNSPLHF. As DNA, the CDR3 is TGTGCCAGCAGCCCAGGACAGTCTAATTCACCCCTCCACTTT.

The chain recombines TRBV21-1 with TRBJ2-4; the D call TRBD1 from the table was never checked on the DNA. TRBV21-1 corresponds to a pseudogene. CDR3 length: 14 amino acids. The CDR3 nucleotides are TGTGCCAGCAGCCCCAGGGCTGGCAAAAACATTCAGTACTTC. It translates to CASSPRAGKNIQYF.